The 30 T cell receptor beta chains below were found in one sample sequenced in a study of T cells after yellow fever vaccination. TCRdb called the 5' RACE reads again in MiXCR, with one record for every CDR3 protein. The sample has a few hundred thousand distinct CDR3 sequences, roughly 8.7% seen once. Sequencing used PBMCs, obtained on the day of the first yellow fever vaccination. The receptors were sampled from a man younger than 35 who received the YFV17D yellow fever vaccine.

V gene TRBV5-4 combines with J gene TRBJ2-5, with unresolved D. Germline V CDR1 and CDR2: SGHNT, YYREEE (reference sequence). CDR3 length equals 16 residues. V shed 4 bases and J shed 2 bases, with 18 bases lying between them. CDR3 DNA sequence: TGTGCCAGCAGCGATGCTAGGGCTGCTTCTCAAGAGACCCAGTACTTC. The encoded protein is CASSDARAASQETQYF.

This chain connects TRBV6-2 or TRBV6-3 to TRBJ2-2; D not resolved. The CDR3 totals 14 residues. Germline V gene data show CDR1 as MNHEY and CDR2 as SVGEGT. The V gene lost 3 bases and the J gene lost 7 bases, with 12 bases spanning the gap. The CDR3 nucleotides read TGTGCCAGCAGTTATATGTTGGCGGACGGGGAGCTGTTTTTT. Amino acid sequence: CASSYMLADGELFF.

This clonotype is a singleton in its sample. This chain uses TRBV20-1 with TRBJ1-5; 7 nucleotides match TRBD1. In germline, CDR1 is DFQATT, CDR2 SNEGSKA (reference sequence). This CDR3 spans 15 amino acids. The junction had 13 bases not matched to a gene; V was cut back by 5 bases and J by 6 bases. The CDR3 bases are TGCAGTGCTGTGAACAGGGGAGGGGGAATTCAGCCCCAGCATTTT. Encoded protein: CSAVNRGGGIQPQHF.

This clonotype has just a few counts. The chain is built from TRBV3-1 and TRBJ2-3, with D possibly TRBD1 on 5 matching bases. CDR1 is LGHDT, CDR2 YNNKEL, per germline (reference sequence). CDR3 length equals 17 residues. Deletions cut 0 bases from V and 3 bases from J, with 16 bases between. CDR3 sequence (DNA): TGTGCCAGCAGCCAAGATTCGCCAGGGTGGGCGACAGATACGCAGTATTTT. Translating it yields CASSQDSPGWATDTQYF.

The J gene is TRBJ2-2, the V gene TRBV12-3 or TRBV12-4; D may be TRBD1 or TRBD2 (5 bases each). The CDR3 spans 15 residues. Trimming cost V 1 base and J 5 bases, with 11 bases left between them. CDR3 DNA: TGTGCCAGCAGTTTAGAGGGACCGAGGACCGGGGAGCTGTTTTTT. Its translation is CASSLEGPRTGELFF.

The rearrangement joins TRBV7-9 to TRBJ2-6; the D gene is possibly TRBD1 (5 bases). The CDR3 is 17 amino acids. Germline lookup yields CDR1 SEHNR and CDR2 FQNEAQ (reference sequence). Trimming cost V 3 bases and J 0 bases, with 12 bases left between them. CDR3 nucleotides: TGTGCCAGCAGCTTTGGGGCCTTCAGCTCTGGGGCCAACGTCCTGACTTTC. Its translation: CASSFGAFSSGANVLTF.

This chain connects TRBV7-6 to TRBJ2-7, with TRBD1 matching over 9 bases. The CDR3 loop spans 16 amino acids. Germline V gives CDR1 SGHVS, CDR2 FNYEAQ. With V trimmed by 5 bases and J by 2 bases, 10 bases remained unmatched. CDR3 loop: CASSRGTGTTTYEQYV. For the CDR3, the DNA is TGTGCCAGCAGCCGAGGGACAGGGACAACCACCTACGAGCAGTACGTC.

This clonotype came up a few times. V is TRBV5-1 and J is TRBJ2-1, with D perhaps matching TRBD1 (6 bases). Germline V lookup: CDR1 SGHRS, CDR2 YFSETQ. V was pared by 1 base and J by 5 bases, with 13 bases between. This CDR3 is built from 15 residues. The CDR3 DNA sequence: TGCGCCAGCAGCTTGCTGGCAGGGGTCGACAATGAGCAGTTCTTC. Its protein product is CASSLLAGVDNEQFF. The complete variable domain, with remaining parts taken from reference TRBV5-1 and TRBJ2-1, reads KAGVTQTPRYLIKTRGQQVTLSCSPISGHRSVSWYQQTPGQGLQFLFEYFSETQRNKGNFPGRFSGRQFSNSRSEMNVSTLELGDSALYLCASSLLAGVDNEQFFGPGTRLTVL.

The CDR3 loop reads CASSQEGTAQPQHF. The CDR3 nucleotides are TGTGCCAGCAGCCAGGAGGGGACAGCTCAGCCCCAGCATTTT. V is TRBV6-1 and J is TRBJ1-5; 7 nucleotides match TRBD1. The trim removed 6 bases at V and 6 bases at J, leaving 8 bases unmatched. Germline lookup yields CDR1 MNHNS and CDR2 SASEGT. The length of the CDR3 is 14 residues.

The sample holds a few counts of this clonotype. This chain connects TRBV5-1 to TRBJ2-4; possible D gene TRBD1, 6 bases. V gave up 2 bases and J gave up 5 bases, with 11 bases separating them. This CDR3 is built from 14 residues. Germline CDR1 is SGHRS and CDR2 is YFSETQ. The CDR3 bases are TGCGCCAGCAGCTTCGAGGGGGTAGAAAACATTCAGTACTTC. Protein: CASSFEGVENIQYF.

CDR3 bases: TGTGCCAGCAGCTGGCAAATAAGCGAGACCCAGTACTTC. This gives the protein CASSWQISETQYF. The genes are TRBV7-8 and TRBJ2-5; D gene uncertain. Germline-derived CDR1 and CDR2 are SGHVS and FQNEAQ. The CDR3 is made up of 13 amino acids. Trimming removed 4 bases at V and 5 bases at J, with 11 bases between.

This clonotype was observed a handful of times. The chain recombines TRBV27 with TRBJ1-4; D possibly corresponds to TRBD1 (6 bases). Germline V gives CDR1 MNHEY, CDR2 SMNVEV (reference sequence). The CDR3 contains 17 residues. V was clipped by 4 bases and J by 0 bases, with 15 bases between them. CDR3 bases: TGTGCCAGCAGTTCAGAAGGGGGTACCTCAACTAATGAAAAACTGTTTTTT. Residues: CASSSEGGTSTNEKLFF.

The CDR3 sequence: CASSKHRDSRPGEQYV. The DNA of the CDR3 is TGTGCCAGCAGTAAACACCGGGACAGCCGACCGGGCGAGCAGTACGTC. This chain joins TRBV6-1 and TRBJ2-7; TRBD1 aligns across 7 bases. This CDR3 has 16 residues. V gave up 5 bases and J gave up 6 bases; unmatched junction bases: 16. CDR1 and CDR2 (germline): MNHNS, SASEGT.

This rearrangement joins TRBV7-3 to TRBJ2-1, with 9 positions matching TRBD1. V lost 5 bases, J lost 6 bases, and 5 bases stayed unmatched. The V gene's germline CDR1 is SGHTA and CDR2 FQGTGA. The CDR3 length is 14 residues. In DNA, the CDR3 is TGTGCCAGCAGCCCGGGACAGGGAGGCAATGAGCAGTTCTTC. Its translation is CASSPGQGGNEQFF.

About this clonotype: At one of its ends the junction is not consistent with the germline gene, which may arise from a read error. V and J are TRBV14 and TRBJ2-1; no reliable D call. Germline loops: CDR1 SGHDN, CDR2 FVKESK. The CDR3 is 14 residues long. The CDR3 DNA sequence: TGTGCCATCAGCCCCGAGCTCCGGTACAATGAGCAGTTCTTC. Translating it yields CAISPELRYNEQFF.

The chain recombines TRBV24-1 with TRBJ2-1; D may be TRBD1 (6 bases). This CDR3 comprises 14 residues. Trimming stripped 4 bases from V and 8 bases from J, with 14 bases between. The germline CDR1 and CDR2 sequences are KGHDR and SFDVKD. CDR3 DNA: TGTGCCACCAGTGAGGGCAGGGGAGTAGATGAGCAGTTCTTC. Translated, it gives CATSEGRGVDEQFF.

The chain uses TRBV4-1 and TRBJ2-1; D may be TRBD1 (5 bases). This CDR3 region has 15 residues. The V end lost 1 base, the J end lost 3 bases, and 10 bases lay between the germline ends. Germline loops: CDR1 MGHRA, CDR2 YSYEKL. Here the CDR3 reads CASSQGQSNYNEQFF. For the CDR3, the DNA is TGCGCCAGCAGCCAAGGACAGTCTAACTACAATGAGCAGTTCTTC.

The table lists this clonotype with a few counts. The chain links TRBV7-2 to TRBJ1-4, with D uncertain. CDR3 length: 15 residues. In germline, CDR1 is SGHTA, CDR2 FQGNSA. V was cut by 3 bases and J by 6 bases, with 14 bases left in between. CDR3 nucleotides: TGTGCCAGCAGCTTGGACGGCGAACGATATGAAAAACTGTTTTTT. Its translation: CASSLDGERYEKLFF.

This clonotype was observed many times. The V gene is TRBV9, the J gene TRBJ2-7; D is perhaps TRBD2 (5 bases). The CDR3 has 13 residues. The germline gives CDR1 SGDLS, CDR2 YYNGEE. The V gene lost 5 bases and the J gene lost 5 bases, with 14 bases spanning the gap. The CDR3 here is CASSAGSGDEQYF. Here the CDR3 DNA reads TGTGCCAGCAGTGCGGGCAGTGGGGACGAGCAGTACTTC.

There are many counts of this clonotype. This sequence joins TRBV7-2 and TRBJ2-1; 8 nucleotides line up with TRBD1. The CDR3 runs 13 residues. Trimming removed 5 bases from V and 9 bases from J; junction bases left unmatched: 6. Germline CDR1 and CDR2: SGHTA and FQGNSA. The CDR3 coding sequence is TGTGCCAGCAGCGCCTCCGGGACAGGTGAGCAGTTCTTC. The encoded protein is CASSASGTGEQFF.

The chain has TRBV6-1 and TRBJ2-5; D may match TRBD1 or TRBD2 (5 bases each). CDR1 MNHNS and CDR2 SASEGT come from the germline V gene. The CDR3 consists of 14 residues. Trimming cost V 6 bases and J 5 bases, with 16 bases left between them. This CDR3 reads CASRDPRGAETQYF. The CDR3, as DNA: TGTGCCAGCAGGGACCCTCGGGGCGCGGAGACCCAGTACTTC.

This clonotype was counted ten times or more. The V call is TRBV27, the J call TRBJ2-7; D perhaps matches TRBD1 (6 bases). Germline V gene lookup returns CDR1 MNHEY and CDR2 SMNVEV (reference sequence). V dropped 5 bases and J dropped 5 bases, with 19 bases sitting between them. The CDR3 spans 15 residues. Here the CDR3 reads CASSQLYRQADEQYF. The DNA of the CDR3 is TGTGCCAGCAGTCAATTATACCGACAGGCGGACGAGCAGTACTTC.

In this sample, this clonotype turned up a few times. The CDR3 bases are TGTGCCAGCAGCCCAGGGGGCTCTACGCAGTATTTT. As protein: CASSPGGSTQYF. This chain connects TRBV25-1 to TRBJ2-3; 8 bases fit TRBD1. The CDR3 covers 12 residues. J gave up 8 bases and V 6 bases, and 4 bases lay outside the gene matches. CDR1 MGHDK and CDR2 SYGVNS come from the germline V gene.

This clonotype has just a few counts. The chain is built from TRBV20-1 and TRBJ1-5; perhaps TRBD1 as D (6 bases). Trimming cost V 2 bases and J 7 bases, with 18 bases left between them. Germline CDR1 DFQATT, CDR2 SNEGSKA (reference sequence). The CDR3 runs 15 residues. CDR3 DNA sequence: TGCAGTGCTAGAAGCAGGGGCGGAAGGTGGCAGCCCCAGCATTTT. As protein: CSARSRGGRWQPQHF.

The chain links TRBV7-6 to TRBJ1-5; 8 bases are a match to TRBD1. Germline V gives CDR1 SGHVS, CDR2 FNYEAQ. V gave up 5 bases and J gave up 1 base; unmatched junction bases: 13. The CDR3 loop spans 18 amino acids. The DNA of the CDR3 is TGTGCCAGCAGCCGTCGGGCAGAACAGGGGGGGAGCAATCAGCCCCAGCATTTT. Protein product: CASSRRAEQGGSNQPQHF.

There are a few counts of this clonotype. This chain connects TRBV6-1 to TRBJ1-2, with 9 bases lining up with TRBD1. CDR1 MNHNS and CDR2 SASEGT come from the germline V gene. V trimming: 6 bases; J trimming: 3 bases; junction bases outside the gene matches: 14. CDR3 length equals 17 residues. The CDR3 here is CASSRPGTGPVDYGYTF. The CDR3 DNA reads TGTGCCAGCAGCCGTCCCGGGACAGGGCCGGTGGACTATGGCTACACCTTC.

There are many counts of this clonotype. A junction end diverges from the germline sequence, so it may reflect a read error. The chain couples TRBV11-2 to TRBJ1-2; TRBD1 matches 10 bases. This CDR3 is 13 amino acids long. CDR1 and CDR2 from the germline V gene are SGHAT and FQNNGV. Written as DNA, the CDR3 is TGCGCCAGCAGCTTGGACAGGGGGTATGGCTACACCTTC. As protein: CASSLDRGYGYTF. The full variable domain, rest sourced from reference TRBV11-2 and TRBJ1-2, is EAGVAQSPRYKIIEKRQSVAFWCNPISGHATLYWYQQILGQGPKLLIQFQNNGVVDDSQLPKDRFSAERLKGVDSTLKIQPAKLEDSAVYLCASSLDRGYGYTFGSGTRLTVV.

This clonotype was seen a handful of times. The chain joins TRBV14 to TRBJ1-4, with a tentative D call TRBD1 (6 bases). The ends were cut back, 1 base at V and 8 bases at J, with 17 bases in the middle. Per the germline V gene, CDR1 is SGHDN and CDR2 is FVKESK. The length of the CDR3 is 16 residues. CDR3 bases: TGTGCCAGCAGCCAAGGGAACAGGGCGATGGGGGAAAAACTGTTTTTT. Translation gives CASSQGNRAMGEKLFF.

V usage is TRBV7-6 and J usage is TRBJ2-6; no clear D. The CDR3 is made up of 16 amino acids. Germline CDR1 reads SGHVS; CDR2 reads FNYEAQ. Trimming removed 4 bases from V and 1 base from J, with 11 bases in between. The CDR3 spells CASSSTIRSGANVLTF. The DNA for the CDR3 is TGTGCCAGCAGCTCAACAATTCGGTCTGGGGCCAACGTCCTGACTTTC.

This chain connects TRBV6-1 to TRBJ2-6; perhaps TRBD2 as D (5 bases). Germline V gives CDR1 MNHNS, CDR2 SASEGT. The CDR3 runs to 15 residues. Trimming removed 2 bases at V and 0 bases at J, with 5 bases between. CDR3 sequence reads: CASSERGSGANVLTF. The CDR3 DNA is TGTGCCAGCAGTGAACGGGGCTCTGGGGCCAACGTCCTGACTTTC.